The present T cell receptor beta chain was sequenced within a study of cytomegalovirus exposure and HLA in healthy donors. This clone turned up a few times. This PCR relied on a set of 60 Vbeta primers and 13 Jbeta primers. Clones were read by immunoSEQ multiplex PCR, and TCRdb kept only the in-frame ones, dropping some. The data contain tens of thousands of clones, about two thirds of them singletons. Trimming pared 7 bases from V and 3 bases from J, leaving 8 bases between. This CDR3 contains 12 residues. In germline, CDR1 is LGHNA, CDR2 YNFKEQ. This TCR was recovered from a woman in her thirties in good health and CMV-seronegative. The sequencing input was PBMCs. The gene calls are TRBV4-2 and TRBJ2-3; D is unclear. Here the CDR3 reads CASTGRTDTQYF. In DNA form, the CDR3 reads TGTGCCAGCACCGGTAGAACAGATACGCAGTATTTT.